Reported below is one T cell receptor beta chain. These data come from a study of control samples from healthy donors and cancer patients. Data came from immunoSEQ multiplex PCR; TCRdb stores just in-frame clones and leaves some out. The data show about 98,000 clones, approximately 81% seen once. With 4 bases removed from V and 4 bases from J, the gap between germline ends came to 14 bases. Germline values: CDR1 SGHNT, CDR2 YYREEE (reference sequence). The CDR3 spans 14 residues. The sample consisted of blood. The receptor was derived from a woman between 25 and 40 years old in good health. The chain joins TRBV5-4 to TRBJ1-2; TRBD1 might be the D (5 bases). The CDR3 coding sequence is TGTGCCAGCAGCCCCGCCGACAGAGTCTATGGCTACACCTTC. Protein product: CASSPADRVYGYTF.